This TCR beta chain was captured in a study of response to subunit inactivated influenza vaccine. Notes on the study in general: The study's authors posited that every seasonal influenza vaccination enlists few new T cells.

Each CDR3 protein gets one entry after TCRdb re-called the RT-PCR reads with MiXCR. This sample has about 650,000 distinct CDR3 sequences; around 15% occur once, and the top ten carry 7.5% to 8%. This clonotype was seen repeatedly, ten times or more. Its antigen is undetermined. The input for sequencing was PBMCs from blood, taken roughly 15 days before vaccination. The origin of this receptor is a man aged 45-65 years who received an inactivated influenza vaccine.

The CDR3 reads CASSSGLADTDTQYF. The CDR3 coding sequence is TGTGCCAGCAGCTCGGGACTAGCGGACACAGATACGCAGTATTTT. The chain uses TRBV2 and TRBJ2-3; 11 positions agree with TRBD2. This CDR3 is built from 15 residues. J lost 2 bases, V lost 6 bases, and 4 bases had no gene match. Germline values: CDR1 SNHLY, CDR2 FYNNEI.